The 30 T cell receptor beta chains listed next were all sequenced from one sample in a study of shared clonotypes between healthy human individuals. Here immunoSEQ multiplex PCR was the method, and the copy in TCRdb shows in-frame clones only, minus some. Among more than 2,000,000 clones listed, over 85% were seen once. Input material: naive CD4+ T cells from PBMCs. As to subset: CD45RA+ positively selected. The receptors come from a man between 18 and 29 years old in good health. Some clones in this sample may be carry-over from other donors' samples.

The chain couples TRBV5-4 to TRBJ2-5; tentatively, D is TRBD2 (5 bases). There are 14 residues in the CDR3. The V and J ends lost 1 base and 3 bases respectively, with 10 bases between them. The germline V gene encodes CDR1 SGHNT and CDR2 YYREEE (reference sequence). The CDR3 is CASSLNSGEETQYF. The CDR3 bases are TGTGCCAGCAGCTTGAACAGCGGAGAAGAGACCCAGTACTTC.

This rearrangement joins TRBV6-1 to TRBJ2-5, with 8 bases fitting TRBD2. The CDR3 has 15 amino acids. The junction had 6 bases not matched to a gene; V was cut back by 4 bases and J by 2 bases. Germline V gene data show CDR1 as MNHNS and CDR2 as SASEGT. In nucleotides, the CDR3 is TGTGCCAGCAGTGTAACTAGCGGACTTCAAGAGACCCAGTACTTC. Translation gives CASSVTSGLQETQYF.

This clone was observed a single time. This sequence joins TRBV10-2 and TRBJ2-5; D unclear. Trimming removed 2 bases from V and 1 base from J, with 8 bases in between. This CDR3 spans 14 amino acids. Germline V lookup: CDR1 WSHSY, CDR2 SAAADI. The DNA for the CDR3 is TGCGCCAGCAGTGAGACGGCGGCCCAAGAGACCCAGTACTTC. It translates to CASSETAAQETQYF.

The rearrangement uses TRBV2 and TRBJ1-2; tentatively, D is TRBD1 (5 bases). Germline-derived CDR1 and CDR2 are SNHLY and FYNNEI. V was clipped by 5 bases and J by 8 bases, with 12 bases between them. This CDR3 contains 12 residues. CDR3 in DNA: TGTGCCAGCAGTCATCAGGGCGAAGGCTACACCTTC. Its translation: CASSHQGEGYTF.

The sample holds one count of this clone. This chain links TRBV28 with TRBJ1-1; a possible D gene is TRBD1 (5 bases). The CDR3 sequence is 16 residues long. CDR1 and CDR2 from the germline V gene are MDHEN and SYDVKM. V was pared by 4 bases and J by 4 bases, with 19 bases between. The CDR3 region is CASSSNWGKSGTEAFF. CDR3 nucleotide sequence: TGTGCCAGCAGTTCCAATTGGGGGAAATCGGGCACTGAAGCTTTCTTT. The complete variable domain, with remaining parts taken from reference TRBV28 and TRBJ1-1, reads DVKVTQSSRYLVKRTGEKVFLECVQDMDHENMFWYRQDPGLGLRLIYFSYDVKMKEKGDIPEGYSVSREKKERFSLILESASTNQTSMYLCASSSNWGKSGTEAFFGQGTRLTVV.

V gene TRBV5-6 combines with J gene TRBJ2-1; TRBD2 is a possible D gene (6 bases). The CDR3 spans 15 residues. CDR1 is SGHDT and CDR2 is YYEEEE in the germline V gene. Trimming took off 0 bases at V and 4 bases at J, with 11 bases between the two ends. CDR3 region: CASSLVGGAYNEQFF. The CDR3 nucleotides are TGTGCCAGCAGCTTGGTTGGCGGGGCTTACAATGAGCAGTTCTTC.

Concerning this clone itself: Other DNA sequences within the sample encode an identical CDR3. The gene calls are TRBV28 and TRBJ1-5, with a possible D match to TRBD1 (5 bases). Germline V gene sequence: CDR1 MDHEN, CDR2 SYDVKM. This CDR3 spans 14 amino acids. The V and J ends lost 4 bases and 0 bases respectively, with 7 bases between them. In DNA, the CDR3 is TGTGCCAGCAGTTCTCAGGGTAGCAATCAGCCCCAGCATTTT. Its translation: CASSSQGSNQPQHF.

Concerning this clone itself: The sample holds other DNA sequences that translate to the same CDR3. The CDR3 DNA reads TGCAGCGTTGAAGGGCGGGGCTCCTACAATGAGCAGTTCTTC. Protein sequence: CSVEGRGSYNEQFF. The chain employs TRBV29-1 and TRBJ2-1, with a tentative D call TRBD2 (6 bases). Germline CDR1 and CDR2: SQVTM and ANQGSEA. The length of the CDR3 is 14 residues. The V end lost 1 base, the J end lost 0 bases, and 7 bases lay between the germline ends.

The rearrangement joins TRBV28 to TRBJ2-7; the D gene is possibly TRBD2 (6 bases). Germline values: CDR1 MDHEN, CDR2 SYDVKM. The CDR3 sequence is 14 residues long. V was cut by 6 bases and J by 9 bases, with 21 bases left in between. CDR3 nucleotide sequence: TGTGCCAGCAGCACGGGGGTACTCCTACGTAGGCAGTACTTC. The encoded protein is CASSTGVLLRRQYF.

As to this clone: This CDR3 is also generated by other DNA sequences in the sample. The CDR3, as DNA: TGCGCCAGCAGCTTACCAGGGGATGAGCAGTTCTTC. Translated, it gives CASSLPGDEQFF. The chain uses TRBV5-1 and TRBJ2-1; TRBD1 is a possible D gene (6 bases). The CDR3 is 12 residues long. Germline CDR1 SGHRS, CDR2 YFSETQ. V was shortened by 2 bases and J by 8 bases, with 8 bases between the two germline ends.

The CDR3, as DNA: TGCGCCAGCCTTCGGGAGTGGTCCTACGAGCAGTACTTC. Its protein product is CASLREWSYEQYF. V gene TRBV10-1 combines with J gene TRBJ2-7; D may be TRBD2 (6 bases). The CDR3 loop spans 13 amino acids. Germline V gene lookup returns CDR1 WNHNN and CDR2 SYGVQD (reference sequence). V lost 8 bases to trimming and J lost 1 base, with 12 bases between them.

CDR3 nucleotides: TGTGCCATCAGTGGGCCGGGACTCCCGACCGGGGGCACCGGGGAGCTGTTTTTT. The encoded protein is CAISGPGLPTGGTGELFF. The chain employs TRBV10-3 and TRBJ2-2, with D possibly TRBD2 on 6 matching bases. The CDR3 runs to 18 residues. Trimming cost V 4 bases and J 4 bases, with 22 bases left between them. The germline V gene encodes CDR1 ENHRY and CDR2 SYGVKD.

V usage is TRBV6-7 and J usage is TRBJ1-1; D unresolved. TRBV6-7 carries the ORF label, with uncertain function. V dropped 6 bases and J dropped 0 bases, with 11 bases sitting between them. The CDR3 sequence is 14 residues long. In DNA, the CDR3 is TGTGCCAGCAGAGAACGGGTTATGAACACTGAAGCTTTCTTT. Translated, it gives CASRERVMNTEAFF.

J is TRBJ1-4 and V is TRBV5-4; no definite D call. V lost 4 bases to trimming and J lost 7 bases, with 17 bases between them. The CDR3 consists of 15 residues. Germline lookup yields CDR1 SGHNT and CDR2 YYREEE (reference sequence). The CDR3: CASSPFNKGSEKLFF. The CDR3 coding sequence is TGTGCCAGCAGCCCATTTAATAAGGGCAGTGAAAAACTGTTTTTT.

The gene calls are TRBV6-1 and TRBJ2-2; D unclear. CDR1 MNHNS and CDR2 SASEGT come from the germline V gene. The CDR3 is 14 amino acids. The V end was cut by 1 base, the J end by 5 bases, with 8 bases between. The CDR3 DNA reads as TGTGCCAGCAGTGAAGTGGCGTCAACCGGGGAGCTGTTTTTT. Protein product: CASSEVASTGELFF.

This CDR3 is CASSSTRGTSTDTQYF. For the CDR3, the DNA is TGTGCCAGCAGCTCTACCCGCGGAACTAGCACAGATACGCAGTATTTT. The chain employs TRBV27 and TRBJ2-3; the D is unclear. The CDR3 covers 16 residues. Germline V gives CDR1 MNHEY, CDR2 SMNVEV (reference sequence). V lost 6 bases and J lost 0, with 16 bases in between.

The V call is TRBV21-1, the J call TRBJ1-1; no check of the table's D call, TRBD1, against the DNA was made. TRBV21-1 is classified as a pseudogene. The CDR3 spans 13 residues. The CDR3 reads CASSSRTQGEAFF. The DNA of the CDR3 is TGTGCCAGCAGCTCCCGAACGCAGGGTGAAGCTTTCTTT.

CDR3 loop: CASSLDIAGGPTDEQFF. In DNA form, the CDR3 reads TGTGCCAGCAGCTTAGATATAGCGGGAGGACCAACCGATGAGCAGTTCTTC. The chain joins TRBV11-3 to TRBJ2-1, with 10 bases matching TRBD2. The length of the CDR3 is 17 residues. Germline-derived CDR1 and CDR2 are SGHNT and YENEEA. The J segment lost 8 bases and the V segment lost 0 bases, leaving 10 bases of the junction unmatched.

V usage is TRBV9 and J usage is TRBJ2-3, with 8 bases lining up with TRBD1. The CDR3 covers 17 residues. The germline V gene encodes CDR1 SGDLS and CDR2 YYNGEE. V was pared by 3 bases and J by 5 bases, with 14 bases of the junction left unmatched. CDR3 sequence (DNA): TGTGCCAGCAGCGAGGGGAGGTTCGGACAGGGTCAAGATACGCAGTATTTT. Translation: CASSEGRFGQGQDTQYF. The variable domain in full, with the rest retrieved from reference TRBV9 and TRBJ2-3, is DSGVTQTPKHLITATGQRVTLRCSPRSGDLSVYWYQQSLDQGLQFLIQYYNGEERAKGNILERFSAQQFPDLHSELNLSSLELGDSALYFCASSEGRFGQGQDTQYFGPGTRLTVL.

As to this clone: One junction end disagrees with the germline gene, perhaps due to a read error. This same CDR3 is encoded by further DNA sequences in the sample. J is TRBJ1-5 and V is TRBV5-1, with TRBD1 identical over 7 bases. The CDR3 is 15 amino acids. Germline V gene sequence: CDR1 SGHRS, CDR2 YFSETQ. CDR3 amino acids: CASSLEGARSQPQHF. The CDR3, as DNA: TGCGCCAGCAGTTTGGAGGGGGCTCGAAGTCAGCCCCAGCATTTT.

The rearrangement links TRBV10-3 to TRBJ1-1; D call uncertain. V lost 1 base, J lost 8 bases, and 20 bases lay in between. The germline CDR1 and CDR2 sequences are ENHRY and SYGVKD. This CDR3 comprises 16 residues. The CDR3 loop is CAISEFMSGQAREAFF. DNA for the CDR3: TGTGCCATCAGTGAGTTCATGAGTGGGCAGGCTCGAGAAGCTTTCTTT.

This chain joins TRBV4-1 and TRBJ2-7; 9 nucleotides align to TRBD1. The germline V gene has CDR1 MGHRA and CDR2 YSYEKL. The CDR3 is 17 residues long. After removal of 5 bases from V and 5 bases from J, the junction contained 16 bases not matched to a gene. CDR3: CASSKRGGGTGLHEQYF. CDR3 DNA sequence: TGCGCCAGCAGCAAAAGGGGCGGCGGGACAGGGTTACACGAGCAGTACTTC.

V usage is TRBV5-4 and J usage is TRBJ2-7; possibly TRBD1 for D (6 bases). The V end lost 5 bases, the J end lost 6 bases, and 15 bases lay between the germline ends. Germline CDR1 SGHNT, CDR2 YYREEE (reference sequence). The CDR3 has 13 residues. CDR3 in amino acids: CASSSGTLPEQYF. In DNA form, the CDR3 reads TGTGCCAGCAGTTCCGGGACACTTCCCGAGCAGTACTTC.

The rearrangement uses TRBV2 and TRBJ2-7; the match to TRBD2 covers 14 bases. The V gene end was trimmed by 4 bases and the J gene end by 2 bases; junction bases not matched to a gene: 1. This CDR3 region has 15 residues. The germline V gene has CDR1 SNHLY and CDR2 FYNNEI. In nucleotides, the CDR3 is TGTGCCAGCAGTGTGGGACTAGCGGGGGCCTACGAGCAGTACTTC. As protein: CASSVGLAGAYEQYF.

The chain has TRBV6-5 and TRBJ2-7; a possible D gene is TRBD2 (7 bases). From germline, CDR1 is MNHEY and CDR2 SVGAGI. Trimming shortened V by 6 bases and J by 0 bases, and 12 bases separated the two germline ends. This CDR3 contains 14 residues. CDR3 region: CASREGGVSYEQYF. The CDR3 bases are TGTGCCAGCAGGGAGGGGGGGGTCTCCTACGAGCAGTACTTC.

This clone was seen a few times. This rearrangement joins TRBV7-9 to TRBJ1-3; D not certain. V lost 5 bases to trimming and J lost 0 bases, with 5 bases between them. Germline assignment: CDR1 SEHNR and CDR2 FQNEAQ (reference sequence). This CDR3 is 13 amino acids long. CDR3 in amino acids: CASSIYSGNTIYF. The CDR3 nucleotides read TGTGCCAGCAGCATATACTCTGGAAACACCATATATTTT.

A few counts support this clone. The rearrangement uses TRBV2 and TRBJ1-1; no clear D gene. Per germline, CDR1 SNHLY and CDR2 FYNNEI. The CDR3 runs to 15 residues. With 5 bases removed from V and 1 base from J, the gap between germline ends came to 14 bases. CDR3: CASSLETYENTEAFF. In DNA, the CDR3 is TGTGCCAGCAGTCTTGAAACTTATGAGAACACTGAAGCTTTCTTT.

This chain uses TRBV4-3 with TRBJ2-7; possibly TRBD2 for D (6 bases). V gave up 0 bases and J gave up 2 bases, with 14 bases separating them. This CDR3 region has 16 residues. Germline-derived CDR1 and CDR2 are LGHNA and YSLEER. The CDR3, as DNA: TGCGCCAGCAGCCAAGATCTCGTGGGAGGCCCCTACGAGCAGTACTTC. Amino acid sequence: CASSQDLVGGPYEQYF.

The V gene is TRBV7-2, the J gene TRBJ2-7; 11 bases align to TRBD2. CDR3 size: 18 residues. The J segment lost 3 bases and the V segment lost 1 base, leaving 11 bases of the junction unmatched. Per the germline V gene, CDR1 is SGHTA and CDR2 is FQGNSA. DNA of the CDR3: TGTGCCAGCAGCTTAGTTACTAGCGGGAGAGTAGGCGGCTACGAGCAGTACTTC. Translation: CASSLVTSGRVGGYEQYF.

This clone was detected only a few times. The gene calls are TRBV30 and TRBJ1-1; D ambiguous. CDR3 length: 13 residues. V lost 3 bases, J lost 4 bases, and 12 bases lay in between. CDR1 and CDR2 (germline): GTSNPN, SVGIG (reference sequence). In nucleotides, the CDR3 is TGTGCCTGGAGAAAGACCGGAGGCACTGAAGCTTTCTTT. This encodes CAWRKTGGTEAFF.